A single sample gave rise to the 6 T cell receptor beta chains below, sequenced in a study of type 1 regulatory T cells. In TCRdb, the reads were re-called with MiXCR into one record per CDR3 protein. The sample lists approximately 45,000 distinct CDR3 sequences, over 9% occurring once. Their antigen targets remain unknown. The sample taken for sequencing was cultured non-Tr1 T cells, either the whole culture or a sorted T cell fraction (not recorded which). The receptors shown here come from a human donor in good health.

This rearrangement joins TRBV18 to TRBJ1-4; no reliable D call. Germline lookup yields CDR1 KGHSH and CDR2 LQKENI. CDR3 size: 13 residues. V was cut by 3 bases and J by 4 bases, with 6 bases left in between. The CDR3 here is CASSPQSNEKLFF. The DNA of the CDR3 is TGTGCCAGCTCACCTCAGAGTAATGAAAAACTGTTTTTT.

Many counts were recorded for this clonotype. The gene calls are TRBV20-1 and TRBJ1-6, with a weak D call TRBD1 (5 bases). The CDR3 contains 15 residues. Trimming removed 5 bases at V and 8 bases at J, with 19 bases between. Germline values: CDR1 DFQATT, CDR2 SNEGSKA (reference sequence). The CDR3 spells CSAARGGVIDSPLHF. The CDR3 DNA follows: TGCAGTGCTGCCCGGGGGGGGGTAATCGATTCACCCCTCCACTTT.

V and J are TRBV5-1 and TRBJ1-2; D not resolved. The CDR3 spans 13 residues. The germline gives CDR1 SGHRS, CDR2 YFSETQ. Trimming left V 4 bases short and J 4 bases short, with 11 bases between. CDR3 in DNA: TGCGCCAGCAGCCCCGACGGAACCTATGGCTACACCTTC. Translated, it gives CASSPDGTYGYTF.

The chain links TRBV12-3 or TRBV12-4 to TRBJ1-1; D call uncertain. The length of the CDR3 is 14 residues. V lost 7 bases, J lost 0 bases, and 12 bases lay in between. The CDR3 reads CASTHRRMNTEAFF. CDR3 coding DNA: TGTGCCAGCACCCATCGCCGGATGAACACTGAAGCTTTCTTT.

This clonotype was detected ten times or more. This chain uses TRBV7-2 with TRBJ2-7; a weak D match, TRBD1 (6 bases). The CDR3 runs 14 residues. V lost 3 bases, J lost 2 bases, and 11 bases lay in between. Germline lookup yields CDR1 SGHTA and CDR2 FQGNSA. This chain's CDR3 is CASSLNGQTYEQYF. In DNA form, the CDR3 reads TGTGCCAGCAGCTTGAACGGACAGACCTACGAGCAGTACTTC.

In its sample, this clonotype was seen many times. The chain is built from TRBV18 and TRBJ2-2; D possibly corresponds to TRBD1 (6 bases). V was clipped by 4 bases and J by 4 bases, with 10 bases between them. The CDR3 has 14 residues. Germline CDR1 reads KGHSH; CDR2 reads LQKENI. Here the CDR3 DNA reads TGTGCCAGCTCACGCACCAGGGGCACCGGGGAGCTGTTTTTT. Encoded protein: CASSRTRGTGELFF.